This T cell receptor beta chain was sequenced in a study of OX40 agonist ivuxolimab in advanced cancers. About the study: Patients' therapy was ivuxolimab, an antibody that acts as an agonist of OX40 (CD134).

Comment on this clone: Its antigen is undetermined.

General study results and limits: Researchers did not determine the expanded peripheral T cells' antigen specificity.

Only in-frame clones appear in the TCRdb table, and some are missing; sequencing was by immunoSEQ multiplex PCR. The sample holds about 73,000 clones, almost 90% seen once. Enrollment shut out patients with autoimmune disease history or systemic immunosuppression. This CDR3 has 16 amino acids. Between the trimmed V and J ends, which lost 1 base and 0 bases, there was a span of 13 bases. In germline, CDR1 is GTSNPN, CDR2 SVGIG (reference sequence). This material consisted of CD4+ or CD8+ T cells sorted from blood, taken in a trial of the OX40 agonist ivuxolimab. V is TRBV30 and J is TRBJ1-5, with unresolved D. The TCR sequence derives from an adult with an advanced solid tumor such as melanoma, head and neck, liver or kidney cancer. The CDR3 nucleotides read TGTGCCTGGAGTGCCCCTGGCGGGAATAGCAATCAGCCCCAGCATTTT. Protein: CAWSAPGGNSNQPQHF.